The TCR beta chain under discussion was sequenced for a study of T cells after yellow fever vaccination. About this clonotype: Its antigen is unknown.

Findings and caveats of the study: Researchers noted that a small share of clonotypes showed up in both CD4 and CD8 compartments. Weaker, the secondary response peaked sooner, at day 5 versus 15. At around 95% for CD4 and approximately 88% for CD8, most primary-vaccination clones showed up again after the booster.

From germline, CDR1 is SGHDT and CDR2 YYEEEE. The length of the CDR3 is 15 residues. V gave up 1 base and J gave up 5 bases; unmatched junction bases: 6. A universal primer site and UMIs were added as TCR cDNA was made by 5'RACE template switching. TCRdb recomputed calls from the 5' RACE reads with MiXCR, one row per CDR3 protein. Of hundreds of thousands of distinct CDR3 sequences listed, 9% to 15% were seen once; the top ten hold approximately 15%. The sequence derives from a man younger than 40 who received the YFV17D yellow fever vaccine. The specimen was PBMCs, collected on the day of the yellow fever booster vaccination. V is TRBV5-6 and J is TRBJ2-7; 10 bases align to TRBD2. In DNA form, the CDR3 reads TGTGCCAGCAGCTTGTTAGCGGGAGGAGCTGACGAGCAGTACTTC. Its translation is CASSLLAGGADEQYF.